The clone carrying this T cell receptor beta chain was seen ten or more times. The sample is drawn from a study of T cells in Graves' hyperthyroidism and ophthalmopathy. RNA transcripts provided the source from which TCR beta CDR3 regions were amplified. The HTBI primer set served for first-round RT-PCR of the TCR CDR3. One entry per CDR3 protein results from TCRdb running MiXCR on the multiplex PCR reads. The table has roughly 380,000 distinct CDR3 sequences, 15% to 20% seen once. The definition of stable Graves' hyperthyroidism was no ophthalmopathy progression within 18 months. The CDR3 covers 15 residues. V was cut by 6 bases and J by 4 bases, with 15 bases left in between. Germline V gene sequence: CDR1 SGHTA, CDR2 FQGTGA.

Sample: blood. The TCR sequence derives from a woman between 18 and 29 years old with Graves' hyperthyroidism. The rearrangement uses TRBV7-3 and TRBJ2-2, with D perhaps matching TRBD1 or TRBD2 (5 bases each). In DNA, the CDR3 is TGTGCCAGCAGTCCCACCGGGGCCTTCACCGGGGAGCTGTTTTTT. It codes for CASSPTGAFTGELFF.